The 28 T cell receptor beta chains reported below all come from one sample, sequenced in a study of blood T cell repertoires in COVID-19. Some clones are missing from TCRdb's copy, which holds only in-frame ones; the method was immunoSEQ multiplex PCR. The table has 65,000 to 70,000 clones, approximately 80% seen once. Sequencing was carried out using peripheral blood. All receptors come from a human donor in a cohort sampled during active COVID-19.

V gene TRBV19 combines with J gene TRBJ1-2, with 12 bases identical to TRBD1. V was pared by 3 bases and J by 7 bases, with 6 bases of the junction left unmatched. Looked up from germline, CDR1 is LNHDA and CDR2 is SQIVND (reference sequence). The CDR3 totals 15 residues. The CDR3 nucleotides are TGTGCCAGTAGTATCGGGACAGGGGGCCTGTTTGGCTACACCTTC. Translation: CASSIGTGGLFGYTF.

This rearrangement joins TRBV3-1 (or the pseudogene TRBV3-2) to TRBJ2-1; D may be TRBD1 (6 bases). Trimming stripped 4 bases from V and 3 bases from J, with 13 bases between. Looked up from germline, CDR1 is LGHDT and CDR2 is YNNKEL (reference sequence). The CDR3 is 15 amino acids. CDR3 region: CASSRWTENYNEQFF. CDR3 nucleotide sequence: TGTGCCAGCAGCCGGTGGACAGAAAACTACAATGAGCAGTTCTTC.

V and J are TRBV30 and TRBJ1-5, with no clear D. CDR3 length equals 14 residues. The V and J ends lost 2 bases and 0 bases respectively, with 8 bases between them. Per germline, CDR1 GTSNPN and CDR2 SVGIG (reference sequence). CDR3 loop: CAWSSGNSNQPQHF. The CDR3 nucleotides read TGTGCCTGGAGTAGCGGAAATAGCAATCAGCCCCAGCATTTT.

In nucleotides, the CDR3 is TGTGCCAGCAGCCAATCGGTTCAGGGGGCAATAGGCTACACCTTC. It specifies CASSQSVQGAIGYTF. The V call is TRBV16, the J call TRBJ1-2; 8 bases align to TRBD1. The CDR3 has 15 amino acids. The ends lost 0 bases at V and 8 bases at J; junction bases unmatched: 8. Germline V gives CDR1 KGHSY, CDR2 FQNENV.

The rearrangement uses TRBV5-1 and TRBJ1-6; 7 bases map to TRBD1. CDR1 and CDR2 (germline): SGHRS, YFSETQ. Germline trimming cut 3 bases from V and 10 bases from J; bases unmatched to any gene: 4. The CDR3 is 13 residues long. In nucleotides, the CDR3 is TGCGCCAGCAGCTCGCAGGGGGACTCACCCCTCCACTTT. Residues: CASSSQGDSPLHF.

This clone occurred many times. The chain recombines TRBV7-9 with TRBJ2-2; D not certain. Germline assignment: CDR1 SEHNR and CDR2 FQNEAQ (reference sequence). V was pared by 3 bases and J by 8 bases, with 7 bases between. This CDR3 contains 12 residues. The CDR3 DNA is TGTGCCAGCAGCTTTTGGGCTGGGGAGCTGTTTTTT. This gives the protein CASSFWAGELFF.

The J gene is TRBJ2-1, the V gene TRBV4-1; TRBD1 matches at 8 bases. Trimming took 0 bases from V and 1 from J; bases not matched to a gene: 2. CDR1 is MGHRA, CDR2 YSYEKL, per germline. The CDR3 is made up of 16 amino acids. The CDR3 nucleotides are TGCGCCAGCAGCCAAGAGCGGACAGGGTCCTACAATGAGCAGTTCTTC. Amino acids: CASSQERTGSYNEQFF.

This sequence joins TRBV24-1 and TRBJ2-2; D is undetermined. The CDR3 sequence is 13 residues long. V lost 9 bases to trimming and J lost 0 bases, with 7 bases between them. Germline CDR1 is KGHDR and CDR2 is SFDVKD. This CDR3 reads CATSGPNTGELFF. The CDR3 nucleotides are TGTGCCACCTCCGGTCCGAACACCGGGGAGCTGTTTTTT.

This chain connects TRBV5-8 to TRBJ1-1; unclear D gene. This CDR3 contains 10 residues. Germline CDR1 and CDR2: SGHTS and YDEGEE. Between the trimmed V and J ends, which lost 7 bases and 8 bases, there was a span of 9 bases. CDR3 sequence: CASREREAFF. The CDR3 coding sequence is TGTGCCAGCCGGGAGCGGGAAGCTTTCTTT.

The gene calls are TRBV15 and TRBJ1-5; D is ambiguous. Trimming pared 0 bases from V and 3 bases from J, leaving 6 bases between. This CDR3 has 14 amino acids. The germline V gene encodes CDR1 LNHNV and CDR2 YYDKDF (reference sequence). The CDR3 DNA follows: TGTGCCACCAGCAGAGATGGCTCCAATCAGCCCCAGCATTTT. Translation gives CATSRDGSNQPQHF.

CDR3 nucleotides: TGTGCCAGCAGTGGGGGGATGGTCTATGGCTACACCTTC. The encoded protein is CASSGGMVYGYTF. The J gene is TRBJ1-2, the V gene TRBV28; a weak D match, TRBD1 (5 bases). V was shortened by 5 bases and J by 4 bases, with 11 bases between the two germline ends. In germline, CDR1 is MDHEN, CDR2 SYDVKM. CDR3 size: 13 residues.

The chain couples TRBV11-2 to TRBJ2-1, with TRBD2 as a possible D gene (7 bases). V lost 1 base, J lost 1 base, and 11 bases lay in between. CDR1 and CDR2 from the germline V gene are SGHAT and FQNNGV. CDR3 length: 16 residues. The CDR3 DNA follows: TGTGCCAGCAGCTTAGTGCGGGGGCCGTCCTACAATGAGCAGTTCTTC. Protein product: CASSLVRGPSYNEQFF.

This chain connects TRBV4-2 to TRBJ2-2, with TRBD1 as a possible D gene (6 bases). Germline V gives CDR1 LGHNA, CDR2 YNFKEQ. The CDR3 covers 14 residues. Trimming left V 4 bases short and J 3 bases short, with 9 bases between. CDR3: CASSLKGDTGELFF. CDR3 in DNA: TGTGCCAGCAGCCTTAAGGGGGACACCGGGGAGCTGTTTTTT.

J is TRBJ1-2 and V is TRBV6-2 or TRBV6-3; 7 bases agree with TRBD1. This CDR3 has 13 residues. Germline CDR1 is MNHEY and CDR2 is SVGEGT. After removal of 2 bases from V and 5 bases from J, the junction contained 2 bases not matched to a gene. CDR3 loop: CASSYDRAYGYTF. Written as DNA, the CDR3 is TGTGCCAGCAGTTACGACAGGGCGTATGGCTACACCTTC.

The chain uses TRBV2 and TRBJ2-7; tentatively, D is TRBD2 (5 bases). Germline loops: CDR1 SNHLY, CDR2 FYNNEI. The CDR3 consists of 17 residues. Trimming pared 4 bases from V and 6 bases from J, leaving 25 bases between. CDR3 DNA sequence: TGTGCCAGCAGTGGGCCGGCCGGGGTTTCACTTCGCAGCGAGCAGTACTTC. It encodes CASSGPAGVSLRSEQYF.

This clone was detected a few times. In DNA, the CDR3 is TGCGCCAGCAGCCAAGCGGGAGGGAGTGAAAAACTGTTTTTT. This gives the protein CASSQAGGSEKLFF. This rearrangement joins TRBV4-1 to TRBJ1-4, with D uncertain. V was clipped by 1 base and J by 7 bases, with 10 bases between them. The CDR3 contains 14 residues. Germline CDR1 is MGHRA and CDR2 is YSYEKL.

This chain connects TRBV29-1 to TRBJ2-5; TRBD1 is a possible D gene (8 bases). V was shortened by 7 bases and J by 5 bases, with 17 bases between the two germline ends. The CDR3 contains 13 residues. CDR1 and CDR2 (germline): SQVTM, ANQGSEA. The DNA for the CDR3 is TGCAGCGCCGATGACAGGGGAGGGGAGACCCAGTACTTC. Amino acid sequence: CSADDRGGETQYF.

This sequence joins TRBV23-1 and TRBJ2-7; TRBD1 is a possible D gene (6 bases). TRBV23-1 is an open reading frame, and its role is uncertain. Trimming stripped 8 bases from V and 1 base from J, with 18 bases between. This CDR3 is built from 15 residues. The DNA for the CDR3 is TGCGCCAGCGGCCTAAGGGTACAGGGATCCTACGAGCAGTACTTC. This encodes CASGLRVQGSYEQYF.

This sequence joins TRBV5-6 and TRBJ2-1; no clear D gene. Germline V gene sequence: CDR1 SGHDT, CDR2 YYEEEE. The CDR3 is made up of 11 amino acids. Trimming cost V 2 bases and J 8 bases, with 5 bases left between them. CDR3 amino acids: CASSFLHEQFF. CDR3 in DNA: TGTGCCAGCAGCTTCCTCCATGAGCAGTTCTTC.

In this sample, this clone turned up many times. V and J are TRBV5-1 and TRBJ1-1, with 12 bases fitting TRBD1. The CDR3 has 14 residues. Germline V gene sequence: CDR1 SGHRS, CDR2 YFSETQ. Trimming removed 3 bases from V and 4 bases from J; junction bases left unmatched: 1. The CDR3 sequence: CASSWDRGLTEAFF. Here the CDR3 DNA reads TGCGCCAGCAGCTGGGACAGGGGGCTCACTGAAGCTTTCTTT. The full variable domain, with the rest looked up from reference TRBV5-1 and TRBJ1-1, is KAGVTQTPRYLIKTRGQQVTLSCSPISGHRSVSWYQQTPGQGLQFLFEYFSETQRNKGNFPGRFSGRQFSNSRSEMNVSTLELGDSALYLCASSWDRGLTEAFFGQGTRLTVV.

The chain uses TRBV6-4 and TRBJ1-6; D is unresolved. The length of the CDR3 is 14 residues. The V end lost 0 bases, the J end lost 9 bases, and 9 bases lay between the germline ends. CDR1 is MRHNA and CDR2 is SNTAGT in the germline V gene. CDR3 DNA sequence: TGTGCCAGCAGTGACTCGGACTCGGTTTCACCCCTCCACTTT. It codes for CASSDSDSVSPLHF.

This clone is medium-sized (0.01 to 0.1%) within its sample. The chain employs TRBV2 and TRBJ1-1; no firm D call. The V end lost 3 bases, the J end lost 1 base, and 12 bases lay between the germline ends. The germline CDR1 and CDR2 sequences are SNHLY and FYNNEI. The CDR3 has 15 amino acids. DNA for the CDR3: TGTGCCAGCAGTGAGATCGGGCGGGGGAACACTGAAGCTTTCTTT. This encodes CASSEIGRGNTEAFF.

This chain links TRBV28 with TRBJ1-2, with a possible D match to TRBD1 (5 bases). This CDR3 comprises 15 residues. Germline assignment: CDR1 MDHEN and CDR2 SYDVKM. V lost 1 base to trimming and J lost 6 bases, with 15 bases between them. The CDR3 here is CASSLLGGFEDGYTF. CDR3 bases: TGTGCCAGCAGTTTATTGGGGGGGTTTGAGGATGGCTACACCTTC.

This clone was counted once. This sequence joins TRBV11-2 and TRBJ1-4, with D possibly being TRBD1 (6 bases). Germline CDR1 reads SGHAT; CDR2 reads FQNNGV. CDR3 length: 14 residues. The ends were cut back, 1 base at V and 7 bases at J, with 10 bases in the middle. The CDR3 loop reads CASSLGGRGEKLFF. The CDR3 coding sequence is TGTGCCAGCAGCTTAGGGGGGCGCGGTGAAAAACTGTTTTTT.

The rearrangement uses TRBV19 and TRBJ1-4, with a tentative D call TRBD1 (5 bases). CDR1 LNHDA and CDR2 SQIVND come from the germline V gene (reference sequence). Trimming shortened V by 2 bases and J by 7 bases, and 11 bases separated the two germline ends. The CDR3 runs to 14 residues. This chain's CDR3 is CASSIQGPREKLFF. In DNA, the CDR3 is TGTGCCAGTAGTATACAGGGCCCCCGTGAAAAACTGTTTTTT.

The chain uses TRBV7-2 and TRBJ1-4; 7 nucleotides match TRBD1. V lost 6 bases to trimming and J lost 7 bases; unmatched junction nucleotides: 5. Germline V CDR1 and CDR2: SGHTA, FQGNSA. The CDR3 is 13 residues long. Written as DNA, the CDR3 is TGTGCCAGCAGTAGAGGGGGCTTTGAAAAACTGTTTTTT. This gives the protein CASSRGGFEKLFF. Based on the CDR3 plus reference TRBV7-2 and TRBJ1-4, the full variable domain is GAGVSQSPSNKVTEKGKDVELRCDPISGHTALYWYRQSLGQGLEFLIYFQGNSAPDKSGLPSDRFSAERTGGSVSTLTIQRTQQEDSAVYLCASSRGGFEKLFFGSGTQLSVL.

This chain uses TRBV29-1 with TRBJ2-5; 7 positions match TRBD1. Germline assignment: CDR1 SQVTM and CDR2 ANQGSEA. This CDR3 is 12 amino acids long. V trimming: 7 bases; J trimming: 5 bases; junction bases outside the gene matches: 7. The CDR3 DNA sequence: TGCAGCGGGACACAGGGGTTTGAGACCCAGTACTTC. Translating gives CSGTQGFETQYF.

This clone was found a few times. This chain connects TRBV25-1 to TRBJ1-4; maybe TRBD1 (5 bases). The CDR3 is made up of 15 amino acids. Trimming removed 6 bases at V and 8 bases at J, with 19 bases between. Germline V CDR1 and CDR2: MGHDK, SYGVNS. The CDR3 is CASSPPTTRTEKLFF. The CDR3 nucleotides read TGTGCCAGCAGCCCACCTACCACGAGGACAGAAAAACTGTTTTTT.